This T cell receptor (beta chain) came from a study of regulatory T cells in long-lasting Graves disease. As for the study in general: Graves' patients with a new diagnosis had received antithyroid drugs under 3 months.

This CDR3 region has 14 residues. Trimming took off 3 bases at V and 7 bases at J, with 12 bases between the two ends. Germline CDR1 MGHRA, CDR2 YSYEKL. In building TCR beta libraries, iRepertoire HTBI primers were used together with Arm-PCR of CDR3 regions. Each CDR3 protein is one row after TCRdb ran MiXCR on the multiplex PCR reads. Of a few hundred thousand distinct CDR3 sequences in the sample, 15% to 20% were seen once. Documented time point: newly diagnosed GD, antithyroid drugs for less than 3 months. PBMCs were the source of the RNA used for TCR sequencing. This clonotype appeared a few times. In addition, the sample was reused for a study of T cells in Graves' hyperthyroidism and ophthalmopathy. That work contributes: Ophthalmopathy was model-predicted a median around 6.1 months pre-onset.

The J gene is TRBJ1-4, the V gene TRBV4-1; D remains ambiguous. This clonotype was obtained from a man aged 35-49 years with Graves disease. Material: peripheral blood mononuclear cells (PBMCs), obtained at new diagnosis, from a patient treated with antithyroid drugs. The CDR3 reads CASSQAVRVEKLFF. DNA for the CDR3: TGCGCCAGCAGCCAGGCGGTCCGGGTTGAAAAACTGTTTTTT.